The 5 T cell receptor beta chains below all came from one sample that was sequenced in a study of blood T cell repertoires in COVID-19. Libraries were prepared by immunoSEQ multiplex PCR; TCRdb keeps only in-frame clonotypes and omits some of them. Of around 170,000 clones in the sample, roughly four fifths were seen once. Sequenced material: peripheral blood. The receptors were gathered from a middle-aged woman with acute or convalescent COVID-19.

CDR3 nucleotide sequence: TGTGCCAGCAGCTTAGAGTCCTTCTATGGCTACACCTTC. Its translation: CASSLESFYGYTF. The rearrangement uses TRBV5-5 and TRBJ1-2; no firm D call. This CDR3 spans 13 amino acids. Germline CDR1 and CDR2: SGHKS and YYEKEE (reference sequence). V gave up 2 bases and J gave up 4 bases, with 9 bases separating them.

The chain recombines TRBV11-2 with TRBJ2-7; 8 nucleotides line up with TRBD2. The CDR3 totals 16 residues. V was pared by 5 bases and J by 3 bases, with 12 bases of the junction left unmatched. Germline CDR1 SGHAT, CDR2 FQNNGV. DNA of the CDR3: TGTGCCAGCAGCACCCTTCTTGGCGGGAGGTTCTACGAGCAGTACTTC. It codes for CASSTLLGGRFYEQYF.

The chain links TRBV24-1 to TRBJ2-5; a possible D gene is TRBD1 (8 bases). The V end lost 12 bases, the J end lost 5 bases, and 15 bases lay between the germline ends. This CDR3 has 12 amino acids. CDR1 and CDR2 (germline): KGHDR, SFDVKD. The CDR3 DNA is TGTGCCTCGGACAGGGAGGGGGAGACCCAGTACTTC. Protein: CASDREGETQYF.

The chain links TRBV5-6 to TRBJ1-6; 10 positions agree with TRBD1. V lost 2 bases and J lost 10; bases outside the gene matches: 3. The CDR3 is 14 residues long. Germline CDR1 SGHDT, CDR2 YYEEEE. The DNA for the CDR3 is TGTGCCAGCAGCTTTCCGGGACAGGGGTCACCCCTCCACTTT. Amino acid sequence: CASSFPGQGSPLHF.

This chain links TRBV18 with TRBJ2-1, with 7 bases identical to TRBD1. J gave up 6 bases and V 3 bases, and 5 bases lay outside the gene matches. The germline CDR1 and CDR2 sequences are KGHSH and LQKENI. The length of the CDR3 is 14 residues. CDR3 amino acids: CASSPRTGVNEQFF. In DNA, the CDR3 is TGTGCCAGCTCACCGAGAACAGGGGTCAATGAGCAGTTCTTC.